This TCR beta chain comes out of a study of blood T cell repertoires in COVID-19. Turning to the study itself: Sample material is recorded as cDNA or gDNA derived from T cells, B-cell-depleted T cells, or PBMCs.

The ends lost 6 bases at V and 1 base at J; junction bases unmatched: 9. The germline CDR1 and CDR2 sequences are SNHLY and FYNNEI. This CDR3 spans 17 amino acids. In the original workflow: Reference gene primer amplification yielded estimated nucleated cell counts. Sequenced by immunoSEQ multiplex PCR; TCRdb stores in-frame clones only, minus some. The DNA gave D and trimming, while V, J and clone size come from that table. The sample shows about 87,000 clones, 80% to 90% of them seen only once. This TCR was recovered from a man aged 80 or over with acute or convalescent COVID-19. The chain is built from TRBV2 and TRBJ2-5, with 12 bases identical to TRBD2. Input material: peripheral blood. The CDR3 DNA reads TGTGCCAGCAGGGGAGTTCCGGGACTAGCGGGCCAAGAGACCCAGTACTTC. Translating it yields CASRGVPGLAGQETQYF.